The 12 T cell receptor beta chains below all came from one sample that was sequenced in a study of shared clonotypes between healthy human individuals. Sequenced by immunoSEQ multiplex PCR; TCRdb stores in-frame clones only, minus some. The data show 2 million to 2.5 million clones, nearly 97% seen once. Sequencing used naive CD4+ T cells sorted from blood. Noted subset: CD45RA+ positively selected. The receptors derive from a man younger than 30 in good health.

This chain uses TRBV6-5 with TRBJ1-3, with D possibly matching TRBD1 (6 bases). Trimming cost V 2 bases and J 0 bases, with 11 bases left between them. The CDR3 is 16 residues long. CDR1 and CDR2 (germline): MNHEY, SVGAGI. The CDR3 sequence: CASSYTAGASGNTIYF. DNA of the CDR3: TGTGCCAGCAGTTACACTGCGGGGGCCTCTGGAAACACCATATATTTT.

Worth noting for this clone: The sample holds other DNA sequences that translate to the same CDR3. V usage is TRBV5-1 and J usage is TRBJ2-2; maybe TRBD1 (5 bases). This CDR3 comprises 15 residues. V lost 0 bases to trimming and J lost 1 base, with 7 bases between them. Germline assignment: CDR1 SGHRS and CDR2 YFSETQ. Here the CDR3 DNA reads TGCGCCAGCAGCTTGGAGGGGCAGAACACCGGGGAGCTGTTTTTT. Translating gives CASSLEGQNTGELFF.

This clone occurred once. The chain links TRBV7-6 to TRBJ1-5; 7 bases fit TRBD1. The junction had 12 bases not matched to a gene; V was cut back by 0 bases and J by 4 bases. CDR1 and CDR2 (germline): SGHVS, FNYEAQ. The CDR3 runs 18 residues. CDR3 protein: CASSLALGGARGNQPQHF. The DNA of the CDR3 is TGTGCCAGCAGCTTAGCGCTGGGCGGGGCCAGGGGGAATCAGCCCCAGCATTTT.

This chain connects TRBV2 to TRBJ1-6; D possibly corresponds to TRBD1 (5 bases). V was cut by 1 base and J by 14 bases, with 15 bases left in between. The CDR3 has 14 residues. Germline loops: CDR1 SNHLY, CDR2 FYNNEI. The CDR3 DNA reads TGTGCCAGCAGTGAAGTAGGGGCCCAATTCACCCTCCACTTT. This sequence encodes CASSEVGAQFTLHF.

The chain employs TRBV7-2 and TRBJ1-1; D unclear. This CDR3 region has 16 residues. Germline-derived CDR1 and CDR2 are SGHTA and FQGNSA. Trimming took off 3 bases at V and 0 bases at J, with 14 bases between the two ends. The CDR3 loop reads CASSLDRGVVNTEAFF. In DNA form, the CDR3 reads TGTGCCAGCAGCTTGGACCGTGGGGTCGTGAACACTGAAGCTTTCTTT.

Regarding this clone: Other DNA sequences in the sample encode the same CDR3. The CDR3 nucleotides are TGCAGTGCAACCCAGGGGTACGAGCAGTACTTC. Its translation: CSATQGYEQYF. The V and J genes are TRBV20-1 and TRBJ2-7; TRBD1 might be the D (6 bases). Germline V gene sequence: CDR1 DFQATT, CDR2 SNEGSKA (reference sequence). Trimming removed 6 bases from V and 4 bases from J, with 10 bases in between. The CDR3 is made up of 11 amino acids.

J is TRBJ2-7 and V is TRBV11-2; D is unresolved. In germline, CDR1 is SGHAT, CDR2 FQNNGV. This CDR3 has 13 amino acids. V was trimmed by 2 bases and J by 3 bases, leaving 8 bases between them. The CDR3 DNA is TGTGCCAGCAGCTTAATACGGGTCTACGAGCAGTACTTC. It encodes CASSLIRVYEQYF.

This chain joins TRBV6-1 and TRBJ2-5; unclear D gene. This CDR3 contains 11 residues. Trimming removed 4 bases at V and 5 bases at J, with 5 bases between. From germline, CDR1 is MNHNS and CDR2 SASEGT. CDR3 sequence reads: CASSAHETQYF. The CDR3 nucleotides read TGTGCCAGCAGTGCGCACGAGACCCAGTACTTC.

Comments on this clone: The sample has other DNA sequences that encode this CDR3 too. V usage is TRBV5-1 and J usage is TRBJ2-2, with D hard to call. Germline V gene data show CDR1 as SGHRS and CDR2 as YFSETQ. This CDR3 region has 13 residues. V was clipped by 0 bases and J by 5 bases, with 5 bases between them. CDR3 loop: CASSLVGTGELFF. CDR3 in DNA: TGCGCCAGCAGCTTGGTGGGGACCGGGGAGCTGTTTTTT.

The rearrangement joins TRBV29-1 to TRBJ1-2; no clear D. Deletions cut 4 bases from V and 0 bases from J, with 9 bases between. Germline V gene data show CDR1 as SQVTM and CDR2 as ANQGSEA. The CDR3 length is 13 residues. The CDR3 protein is CSVARGTNYGYTF. In DNA form, the CDR3 reads TGCAGCGTTGCCCGGGGAACTAACTATGGCTACACCTTC.

The chain has TRBV13 and TRBJ2-5; TRBD2 aligns across 15 bases. This CDR3 is 18 amino acids long. CDR1 PRHDT and CDR2 FYEKMQ come from the germline V gene (reference sequence). V shed 5 bases and J 5 bases; nucleotides not matched to a gene: 12. CDR3 DNA sequence: TGTGCCAGCAGCGTGGGACTAGCGGGAGGAAAAGGCTCGGAGACCCAGTACTTC. Its translation is CASSVGLAGGKGSETQYF.

With regard to this clone: The germline gene is not matched at one end of the junction; a read error may be the cause. The chain recombines TRBV5-8 with TRBJ1-1, with D uncertain. Germline V CDR1 and CDR2: SGHTS, YDEGEE. The CDR3 consists of 11 residues. The CDR3 spells CASTLVGEAFF. The CDR3 bases are TGTGCCAGCACCTTGGTAGGCGAAGCTTTCTTT. The full variable domain, with the rest looked up from reference TRBV5-8 and TRBJ1-1, is EAGVTQSPTHLIKTRGQQATLRCSPISGHTSVYWYQQALGLGLQFLLWYDEGEERNRGNFPPRFSGRQFPNYSSELNVNALELEDSALYLCASTLVGEAFFGQGTRLTVV.